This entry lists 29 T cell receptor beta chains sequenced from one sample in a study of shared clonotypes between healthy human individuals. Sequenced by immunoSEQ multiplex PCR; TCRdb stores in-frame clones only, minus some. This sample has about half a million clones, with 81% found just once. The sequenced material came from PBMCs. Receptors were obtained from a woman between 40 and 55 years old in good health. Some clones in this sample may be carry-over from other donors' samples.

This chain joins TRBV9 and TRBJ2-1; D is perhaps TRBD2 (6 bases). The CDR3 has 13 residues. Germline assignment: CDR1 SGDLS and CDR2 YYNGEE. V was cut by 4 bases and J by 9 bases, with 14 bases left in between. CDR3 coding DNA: TGTGCCAGCAGCTTCCGGGGGTTAAGTGAGCAGTTCTTC. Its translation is CASSFRGLSEQFF.

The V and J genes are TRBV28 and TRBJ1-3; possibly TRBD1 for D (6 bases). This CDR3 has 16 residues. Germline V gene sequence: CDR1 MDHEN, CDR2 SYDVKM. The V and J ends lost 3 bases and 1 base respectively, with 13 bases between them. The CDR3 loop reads CASSFVRGGSGNTIYF. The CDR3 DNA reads TGTGCCAGCAGTTTCGTAAGGGGGGGGTCTGGAAACACCATATATTTT. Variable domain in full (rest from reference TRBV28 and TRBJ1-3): DVKVTQSSRYLVKRTGEKVFLECVQDMDHENMFWYRQDPGLGLRLIYFSYDVKMKEKGDIPEGYSVSREKKERFSLILESASTNQTSMYLCASSFVRGGSGNTIYFGEGSWLTVV.

The CDR3 DNA reads as TGTGCCACCAGCAGGCCTGGGGACAGCTACGAGCAGTACTTC. This sequence encodes CATSRPGDSYEQYF. The gene calls are TRBV15 and TRBJ2-7; 7 bases map to TRBD1. Germline CDR1 is LNHNV and CDR2 is YYDKDF (reference sequence). The CDR3 runs to 14 residues. V gave up 3 bases and J gave up 3 bases; unmatched junction bases: 5.

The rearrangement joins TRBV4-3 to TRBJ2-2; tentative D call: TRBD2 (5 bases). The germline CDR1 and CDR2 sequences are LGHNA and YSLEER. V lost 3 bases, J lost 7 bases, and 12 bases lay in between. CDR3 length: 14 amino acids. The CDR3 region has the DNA TGCGCCAGCAGCCAGCTCTCAGAGGGCGGGGAGCTGTTTTTT. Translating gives CASSQLSEGGELFF.

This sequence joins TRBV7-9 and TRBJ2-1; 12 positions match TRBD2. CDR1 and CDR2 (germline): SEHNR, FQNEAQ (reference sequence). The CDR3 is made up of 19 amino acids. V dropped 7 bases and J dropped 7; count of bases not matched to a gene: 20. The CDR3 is CASILLASGRDRVRNEQFF. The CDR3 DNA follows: TGTGCCAGCATCCTGCTGGCTAGCGGGAGGGATCGGGTACGGAATGAGCAGTTCTTC. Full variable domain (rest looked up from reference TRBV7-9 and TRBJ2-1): DTGVSQNPRHKITKRGQNVTFRCDPISEHNRLYWYRQTLGQGPEFLTYFQNEAQLEKSRLLSDRFSAERPKGSFSTLEIQRTEQGDSAMYLCASILLASGRDRVRNEQFFGPGTRLTVL.

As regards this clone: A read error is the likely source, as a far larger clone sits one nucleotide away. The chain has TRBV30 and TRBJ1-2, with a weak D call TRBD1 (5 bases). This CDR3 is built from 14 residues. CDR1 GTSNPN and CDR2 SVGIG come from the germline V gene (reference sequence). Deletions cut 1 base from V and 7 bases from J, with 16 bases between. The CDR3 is CAWSDSGQACGYTF. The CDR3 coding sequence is TGTGCCTGGAGTGACTCGGGGCAGGCCTGTGGCTACACCTTC.

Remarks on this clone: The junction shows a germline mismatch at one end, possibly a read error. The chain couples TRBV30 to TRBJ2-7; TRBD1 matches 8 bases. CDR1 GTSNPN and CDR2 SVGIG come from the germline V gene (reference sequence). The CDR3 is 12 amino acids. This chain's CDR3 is CAWGPGQVIITF. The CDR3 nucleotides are TGTGCCTGGGGGCCGGGACAGGTGATTATAACCTTC.

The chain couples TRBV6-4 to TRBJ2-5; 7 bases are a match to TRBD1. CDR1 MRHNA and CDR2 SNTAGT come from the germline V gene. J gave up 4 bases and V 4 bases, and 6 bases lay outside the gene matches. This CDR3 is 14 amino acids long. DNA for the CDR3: TGTGCCAGCAGTGCCGGGACAGCCGTAGAGACCCAGTACTTC. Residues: CASSAGTAVETQYF.

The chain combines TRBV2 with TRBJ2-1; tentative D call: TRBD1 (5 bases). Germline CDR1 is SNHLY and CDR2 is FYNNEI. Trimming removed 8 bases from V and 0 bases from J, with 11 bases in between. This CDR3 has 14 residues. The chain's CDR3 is CASGASSSYNEQFF. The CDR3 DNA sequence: TGTGCCAGCGGGGCTTCTAGCTCCTACAATGAGCAGTTCTTC.

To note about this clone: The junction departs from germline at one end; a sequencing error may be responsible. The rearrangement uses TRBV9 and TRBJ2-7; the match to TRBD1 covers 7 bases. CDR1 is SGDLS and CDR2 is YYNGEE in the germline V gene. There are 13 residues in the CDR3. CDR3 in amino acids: CASSEGTRDSLFF. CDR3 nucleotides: TGTGCCAGCAGCGAGGGGACCAGGGACAGTCTGTTCTTC.

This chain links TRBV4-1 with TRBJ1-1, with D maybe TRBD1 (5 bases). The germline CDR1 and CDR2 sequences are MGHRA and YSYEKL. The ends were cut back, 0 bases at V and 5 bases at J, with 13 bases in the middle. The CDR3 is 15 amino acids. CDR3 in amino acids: CASSQEFRGWTEAFF. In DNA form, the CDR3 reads TGCGCCAGCAGCCAAGAATTTAGGGGATGGACTGAAGCTTTCTTT.

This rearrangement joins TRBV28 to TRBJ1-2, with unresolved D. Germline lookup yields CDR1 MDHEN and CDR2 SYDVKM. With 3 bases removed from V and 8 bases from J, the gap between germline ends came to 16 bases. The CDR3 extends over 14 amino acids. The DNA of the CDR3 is TGTGCCAGCAGTTTTAGGGCCAGCTCGGGGGGCTACACCTTC. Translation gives CASSFRASSGGYTF.

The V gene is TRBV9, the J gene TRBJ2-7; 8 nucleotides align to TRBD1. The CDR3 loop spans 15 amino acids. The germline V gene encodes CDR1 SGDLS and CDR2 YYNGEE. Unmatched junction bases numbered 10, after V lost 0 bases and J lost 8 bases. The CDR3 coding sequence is TGTGCCAGCAGCGTAGGTCAGGGGGCAAAGTCACAGCAGTACTTC. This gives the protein CASSVGQGAKSQQYF.

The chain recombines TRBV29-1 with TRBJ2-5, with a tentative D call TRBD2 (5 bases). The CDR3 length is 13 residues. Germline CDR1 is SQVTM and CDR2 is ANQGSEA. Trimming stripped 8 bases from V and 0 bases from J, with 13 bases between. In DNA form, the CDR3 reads TGCAGCTCTCGGGGAACAGACCAAGAGACCCAGTACTTC. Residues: CSSRGTDQETQYF.

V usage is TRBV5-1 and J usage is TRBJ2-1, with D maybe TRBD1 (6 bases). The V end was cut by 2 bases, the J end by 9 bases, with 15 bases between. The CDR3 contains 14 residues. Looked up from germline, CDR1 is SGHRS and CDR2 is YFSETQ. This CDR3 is CASSFEQGLGEQFF. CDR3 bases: TGCGCCAGCAGCTTCGAGCAGGGGTTAGGTGAGCAGTTCTTC.

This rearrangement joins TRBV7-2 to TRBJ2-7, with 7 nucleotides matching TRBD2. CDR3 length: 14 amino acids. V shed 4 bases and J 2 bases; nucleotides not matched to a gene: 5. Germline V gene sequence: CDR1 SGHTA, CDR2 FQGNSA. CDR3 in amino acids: CASSYTAGPYEQYF. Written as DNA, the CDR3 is TGTGCCAGCAGCTATACAGCGGGACCCTACGAGCAGTACTTC.

The chain's CDR3 is CASSVAWDFTWGEQFF. For the CDR3, the DNA is TGTGCCAGCAGCGTAGCTTGGGACTTCACATGGGGTGAGCAGTTCTTC. The J gene is TRBJ2-1, the V gene TRBV9, with D tentatively TRBD2 (6 bases). The CDR3 is 16 residues long. The germline V and J ends were trimmed by 0 bases and 9 bases, with 19 bases remaining between them. CDR1 and CDR2 from the germline V gene are SGDLS and YYNGEE.

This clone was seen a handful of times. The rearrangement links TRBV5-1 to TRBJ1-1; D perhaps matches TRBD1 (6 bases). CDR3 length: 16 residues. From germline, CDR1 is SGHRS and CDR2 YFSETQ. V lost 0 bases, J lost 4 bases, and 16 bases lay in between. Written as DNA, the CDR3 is TGCGCCAGCAGCTTGGATTCAGGGGACTGGTTCACTGAAGCTTTCTTT. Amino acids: CASSLDSGDWFTEAFF.

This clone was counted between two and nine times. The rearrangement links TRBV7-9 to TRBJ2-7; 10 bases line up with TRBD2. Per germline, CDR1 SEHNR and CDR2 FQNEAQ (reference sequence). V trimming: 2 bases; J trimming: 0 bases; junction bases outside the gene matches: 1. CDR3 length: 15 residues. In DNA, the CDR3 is TGTGCCAGCAGCTTACGGACTAGCGGCTCCTACGAGCAGTACTTC. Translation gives CASSLRTSGSYEQYF.

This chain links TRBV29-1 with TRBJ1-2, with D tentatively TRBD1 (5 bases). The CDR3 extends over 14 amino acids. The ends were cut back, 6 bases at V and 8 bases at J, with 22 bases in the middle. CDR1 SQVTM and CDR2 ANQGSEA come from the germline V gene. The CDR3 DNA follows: TGCAGCGTAACGCCGTCCCAGGGACCCATGGGCTACACCTTC. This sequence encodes CSVTPSQGPMGYTF.

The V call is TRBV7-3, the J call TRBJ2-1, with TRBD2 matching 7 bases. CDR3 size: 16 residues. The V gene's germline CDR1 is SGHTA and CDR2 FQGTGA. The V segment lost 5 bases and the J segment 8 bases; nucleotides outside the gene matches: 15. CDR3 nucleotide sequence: TGTGCCAGCAGCCCCGGTTGGGGGGAGGGACGTCATGAGCAGTTCTTC. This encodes CASSPGWGEGRHEQFF.

CDR3 DNA: TGTGCCTGGGGGGACGGGCGGACCTACGAGCAGTACTTC. This gives the protein CAWGDGRTYEQYF. The chain recombines TRBV30 with TRBJ2-7; possibly TRBD1 or TRBD2 for D (5 bases each). The CDR3 spans 13 residues. Germline lookup yields CDR1 GTSNPN and CDR2 SVGIG (reference sequence). Trimming stripped 5 bases from V and 2 bases from J, with 13 bases between.

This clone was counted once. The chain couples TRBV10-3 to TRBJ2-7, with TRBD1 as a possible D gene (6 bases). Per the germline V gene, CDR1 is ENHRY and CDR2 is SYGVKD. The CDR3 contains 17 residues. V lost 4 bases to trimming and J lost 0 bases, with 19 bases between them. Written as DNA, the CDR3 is TGTGCCATCAGTGGAGAGATGATGCAGGGGCGCTCCTACGAGCAGTACTTC. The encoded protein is CAISGEMMQGRSYEQYF.

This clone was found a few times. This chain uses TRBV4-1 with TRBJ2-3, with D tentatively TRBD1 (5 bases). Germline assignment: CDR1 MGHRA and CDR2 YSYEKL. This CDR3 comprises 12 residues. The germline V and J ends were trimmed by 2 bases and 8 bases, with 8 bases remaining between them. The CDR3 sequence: CASSQTGGTQYF. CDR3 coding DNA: TGCGCCAGCAGCCAAACAGGCGGTACGCAGTATTTT.

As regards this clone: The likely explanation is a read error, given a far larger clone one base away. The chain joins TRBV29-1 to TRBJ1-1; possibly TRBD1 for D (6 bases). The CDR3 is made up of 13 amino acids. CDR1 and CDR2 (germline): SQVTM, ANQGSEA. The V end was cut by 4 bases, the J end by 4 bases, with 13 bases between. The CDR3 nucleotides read TGCAGCGTTGCACAGGGCAGCTGCACTGAAGCTTTCTTT. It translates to CSVAQGSCTEAFF.

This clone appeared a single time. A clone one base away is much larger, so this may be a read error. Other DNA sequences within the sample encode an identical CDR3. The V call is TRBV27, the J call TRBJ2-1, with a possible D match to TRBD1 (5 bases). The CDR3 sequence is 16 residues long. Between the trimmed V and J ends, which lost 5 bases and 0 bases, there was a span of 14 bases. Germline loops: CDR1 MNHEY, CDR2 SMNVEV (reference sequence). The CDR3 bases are TGTGCCAGCAGTATCGACAGAGCGAGCTCCTACAATGAGCAGTTCTTC. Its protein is CASSIDRASSYNEQFF.

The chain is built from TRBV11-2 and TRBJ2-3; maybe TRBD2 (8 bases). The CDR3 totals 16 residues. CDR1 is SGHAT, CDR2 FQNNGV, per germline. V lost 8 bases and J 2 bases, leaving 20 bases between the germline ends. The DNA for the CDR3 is TGTGCCAGCGTACGGGGGGGGACAGTTACCACAGATACGCAGTATTTT. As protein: CASVRGGTVTTDTQYF.

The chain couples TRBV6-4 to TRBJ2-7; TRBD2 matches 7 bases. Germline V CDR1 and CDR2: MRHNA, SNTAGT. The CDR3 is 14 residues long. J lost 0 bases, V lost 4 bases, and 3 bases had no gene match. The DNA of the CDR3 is TGTGCCAGCAGTGGGGGGACTAACTCCTACGAGCAGTACTTC. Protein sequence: CASSGGTNSYEQYF.

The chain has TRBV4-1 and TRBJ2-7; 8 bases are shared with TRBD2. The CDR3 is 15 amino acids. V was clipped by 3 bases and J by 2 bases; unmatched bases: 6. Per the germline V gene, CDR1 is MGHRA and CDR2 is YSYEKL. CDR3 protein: CASSQLAGHPYEQYF. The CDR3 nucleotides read TGCGCCAGCAGCCAGCTAGCGGGCCACCCCTACGAGCAGTACTTC.